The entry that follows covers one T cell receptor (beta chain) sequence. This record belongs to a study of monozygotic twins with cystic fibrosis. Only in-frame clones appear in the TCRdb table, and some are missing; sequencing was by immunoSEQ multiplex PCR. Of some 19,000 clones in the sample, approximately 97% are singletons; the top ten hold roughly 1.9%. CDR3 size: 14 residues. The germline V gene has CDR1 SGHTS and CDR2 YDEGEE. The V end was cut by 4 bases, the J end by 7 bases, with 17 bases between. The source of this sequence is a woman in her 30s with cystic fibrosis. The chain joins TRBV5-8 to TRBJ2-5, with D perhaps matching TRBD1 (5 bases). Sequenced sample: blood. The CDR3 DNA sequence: TGTGCCAGCAGCCTCCCAGGGCGCGGCATGACCCAGTACTTC. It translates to CASSLPGRGMTQYF.